This TCR beta chain was sequenced during a study of identifying expanded T cells in peripheral blood. The study's findings and limits: About 1.3 clones differed between technical replicates, versus approximately 17 and 20 over time. Across healthy donors, higher total template counts meant significantly greater roughly 2-week count variance.

A note on this clone: Its antigen is undetermined.

Trimming cost V 0 bases and J 3 bases, with 14 bases left between them. CDR3 length: 16 residues. CDR1 is LGHNA, CDR2 YSLEER, per germline. During the collection period, no donor immune events like infections were recorded. Only in-frame clones appear in the TCRdb table, and some are missing; sequencing was by immunoSEQ multiplex PCR. The table shows about 94,000 clones, with roughly 87% occurring only once. V is TRBV4-3 and J is TRBJ1-1; a weak D match, TRBD1 (5 bases). Sequenced input: blood. The sequence was obtained from a person aged 18 to 70 in good health. The CDR3 sequence: CASSQEVTREDTEAFF. CDR3 nucleotide sequence: TGCGCCAGCAGCCAAGAAGTTACCAGGGAGGACACTGAAGCTTTCTTT.